This TCR beta chain was sequenced in a study of CXCR3-negative and CXCR3-positive naive CD8 T cells (dated by TCRdb to 2018 to 2020). For context, the study as a whole: In total, 130 million to 150 million TRB reads were obtained, or roughly 1.5 +/- 0.3 million reads per library. Diversity and physicochemical repertoire analyses were performed on around 10 donors pooled from two independent experiments. For the TRBV-TRBJ cluster analysis, the naive subsets came from roughly 5 donors, while the memory cells came from 3 donors.

For every CD8+ T cell subset, under 350,000 cells were flow-sorted straight into RLT lysis buffer, and each subset was sorted in triplicate. To keep memory contaminants out, a stringent definition of naive CD8+ T cells was applied: CD45RO-CCR7+CD27+CD95-. Peripheral blood mononuclear cells were isolated from buffy coats by standard density gradient centrifugation. Naive CXCR3-negative and CXCR3-positive CD8+ T cells were flow-sorted using a FACSAria III. Total RNA was extracted from sorted cells with an RNeasy Mini Kit. With regard to this clonotype: Its antigen is currently not known.

Reading from cysteine to phenylalanine, the CDR3 counts 17 amino acids. The DNA is unrecorded. In the germline V gene, CDR1 corresponds to SGHTA and CDR2 to FQGNSA. TCRdb names NextSeq 550 as the instrument used. The Human TCR Profiling Kit (MiLaboratory) was used to prepare UMI-labeled 5' RACE TRB cDNA libraries. cDNA synthesis used the entire amount of extracted RNA, and PCR amplification then used the entire amount of cDNA produced. Libraries were prepared in parallel using an identical number of PCR cycles. As for the original processing: With a minimum of two reads required per UMI, MIGEC and MiXCR pulled out about 50,000 +/- 10,000 unique UMI-labeled TRB cDNA molecules from each library. Each library averaged around 40,000 +/- 10,000 functional in-frame TRB CDR3 nucleotide clonotypes without stop codons. After downsampling to 5000 UMI-labeled TRB molecules per sample, diversity metrics, including normalized Shannon-Wiener and Chao1, were computed in VDJtools. Clonotype-size-weighted physicochemical properties of the central five CDR3 residues (interaction energy, strength, volume and Kidera factor 4) were computed in VDJtools. The reads were reprocessed in TCRdb, with one entry per CDR3 protein sequence and no accompanying DNA. TCRdb's processing, not the authors' own work, is the source of the V and J calls. The record for this sample contains approximately 24,000 distinct CDR3 sequences. 2.8% of the sample lies in the top ten.

Results the study describes overall, beyond this receptor: Comparably high repertoire diversity was found in both naive subsets, whereas much lower repertoire diversity was found in memory CD8+ T cells. Naive CXCR3-negative and CXCR3-positive cells from the same donor showed similar TRBV-TRBJ usage, whereas memory cells showed distinct patterns. Compared with CXCR3-negative naive cells, CXCR3-positive naive cells had TRB CDR3s with higher hydrophobicity (lower Kidera factor 4), lower energy, and higher strength and volume indices. Surface CD5, linked to self-reactivity in mice, was comparable between naive subsets; TCR interaction strength was therefore also inferred from TRB CDR3 physicochemical properties. Freshly isolated PBMCs were used for most assays because CXCR3 expression went down partially after cryopreservation.

The chain couples TRBV7-2 to TRBJ1-2; TCRdb designates TRBD1, a call that cannot be tested without DNA. This receptor was taken from a human donor in good health. Some clones in this sample may be carry-over from other donors' samples. Sequencing input: naive CXCR3- CD8+ T cells from blood. The sample's cell subset or site label, in plain terms: CD45RO-CCR7+CD27+CD95- naive CD8+ T cells lacking CXCR3 (TNR3-). CDR3 reads: CASSLLVPGQGWYGYTF.